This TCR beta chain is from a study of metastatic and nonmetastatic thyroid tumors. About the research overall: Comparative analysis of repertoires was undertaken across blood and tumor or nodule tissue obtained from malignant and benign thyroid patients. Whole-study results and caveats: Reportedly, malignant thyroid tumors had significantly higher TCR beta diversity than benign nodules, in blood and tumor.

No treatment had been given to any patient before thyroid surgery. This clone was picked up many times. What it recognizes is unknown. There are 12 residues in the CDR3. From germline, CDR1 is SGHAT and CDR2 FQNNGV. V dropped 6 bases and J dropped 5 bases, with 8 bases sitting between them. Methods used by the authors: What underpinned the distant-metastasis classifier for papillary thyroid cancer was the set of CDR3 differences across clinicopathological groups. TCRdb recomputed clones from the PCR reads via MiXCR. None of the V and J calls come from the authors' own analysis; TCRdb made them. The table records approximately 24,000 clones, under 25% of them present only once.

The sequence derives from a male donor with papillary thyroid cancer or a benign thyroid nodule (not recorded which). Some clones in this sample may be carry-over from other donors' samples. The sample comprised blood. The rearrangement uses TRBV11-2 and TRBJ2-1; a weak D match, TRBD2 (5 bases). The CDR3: CASSFSDNEQFF. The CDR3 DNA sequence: TGTGCCAGCAGTTTTAGCGACAATGAGCAGTTCTTC.